The entry below gives a single T cell receptor beta chain sequence along with its context. At one end, the junction sequence differs from germline, possibly due to a read error. In the original analysis: Estimation of nucleated cell counts relied on the amplification of reference gene primers. Assay: immunoSEQ multiplex PCR; the TCRdb copy retains only in-frame clones and omits some. The V and J calls and clone size are taken from that table; D and trimming were inferred from the DNA. The table has 250,000 to 350,000 clones, 75% to 90% seen once. This record belongs to a study of blood T cell repertoires in COVID-19. Background on the study: There were acute and convalescent COVID-19 samples, and they came from the United States, Italy and Spain. The analysed material was cDNA or gDNA that came from T cells, B-cell-depleted T cells, or PBMCs.

Germline values: CDR1 SGHTA, CDR2 FQGTGA. The CDR3 covers 13 residues. The V and J genes are TRBV7-3 and TRBJ1-2, with 8 positions matching TRBD1. The specimen was peripheral blood. The sequence came from a woman in her twenties or thirties with active or convalescent COVID-19. The DNA of the CDR3 is TGTGCCAGCAGCCTAACCACAGGGGGTGGCTACACCTTC. Its translation is CASSLTTGGGYTF.